The clone carrying this TCR beta chain has ten or more counts. The CDR3 is 14 residues long. The germline V and J ends were trimmed by 6 bases and 0 bases, with 9 bases remaining between them. The sample comes from a study of T cells after yellow fever vaccination. Study-level results: The sorted memory subsets sampled on day 0 contained almost no detectable vaccine-responding clonotypes. Peak timing came faster in the weaker secondary response, day 5 versus 15.

Synthesis of TCR cDNA relied on 5'RACE template switching, which attached a universal primer site and UMIs. TCRdb re-derived calls from the 5' RACE reads in MiXCR, one entry per CDR3 protein. The sample contains some 16,000 distinct CDR3 sequences, over 3.5% of which appear only once. This rearrangement joins TRBV12-3 or TRBV12-4 to TRBJ1-3; D unresolved. This specimen was PBMCs, either bulk or a sorted T-cell subset (CD4+, CD8+, memory, or dextramer-sorted; not recorded which), taken 15 days after the yellow fever booster vaccination. This receptor was obtained from a young man who received the YFV17D yellow fever vaccine. In DNA form, the CDR3 reads TGTGCCAGCAGCACTGGTCTCTCTGGAAACACCATATATTTT. Amino acid sequence: CASSTGLSGNTIYF.